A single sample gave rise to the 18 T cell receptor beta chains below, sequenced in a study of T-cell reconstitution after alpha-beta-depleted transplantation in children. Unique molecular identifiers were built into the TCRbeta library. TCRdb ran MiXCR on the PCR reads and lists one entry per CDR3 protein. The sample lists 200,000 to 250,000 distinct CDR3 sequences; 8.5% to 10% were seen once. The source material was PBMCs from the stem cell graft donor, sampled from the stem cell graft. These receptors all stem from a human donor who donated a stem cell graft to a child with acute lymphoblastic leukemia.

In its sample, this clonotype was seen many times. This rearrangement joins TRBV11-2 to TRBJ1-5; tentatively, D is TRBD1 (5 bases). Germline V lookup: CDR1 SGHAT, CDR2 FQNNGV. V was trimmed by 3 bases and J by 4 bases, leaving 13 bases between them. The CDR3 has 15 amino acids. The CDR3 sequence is CASSFDGGGNQPQHF. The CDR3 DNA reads TGTGCCAGCAGCTTCGACGGCGGGGGAAATCAGCCCCAGCATTTT.

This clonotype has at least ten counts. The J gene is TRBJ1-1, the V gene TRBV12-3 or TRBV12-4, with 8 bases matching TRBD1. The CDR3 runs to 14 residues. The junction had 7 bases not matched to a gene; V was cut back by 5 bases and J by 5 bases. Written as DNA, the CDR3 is TGTGCCAGCAGTCGTCGCAGGGGGCGAACTGAAGCTTTCTTT. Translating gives CASSRRRGRTEAFF.

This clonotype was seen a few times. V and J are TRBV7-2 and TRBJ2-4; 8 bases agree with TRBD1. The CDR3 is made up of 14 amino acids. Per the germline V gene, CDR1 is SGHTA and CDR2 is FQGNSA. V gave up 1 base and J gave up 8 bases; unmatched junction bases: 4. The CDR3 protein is CASSLGQGWDIQYF. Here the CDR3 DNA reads TGTGCCAGCAGCTTAGGACAGGGGTGGGACATTCAGTACTTC. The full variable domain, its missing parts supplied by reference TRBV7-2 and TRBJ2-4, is GAGVSQSPSNKVTEKGKDVELRCDPISGHTALYWYRQSLGQGLEFLIYFQGNSAPDKSGLPSDRFSAERTGGSVSTLTIQRTQQEDSAVYLCASSLGQGWDIQYFGAGTRLSVL.

DNA for the CDR3: TGTGCCAGCAGTCGAGCGGACAGGGGATGGTACTACGAGCAGTACTTC. This gives the protein CASSRADRGWYYEQYF. This chain connects TRBV7-2 to TRBJ2-7, with TRBD1 identical over 9 bases. CDR3 length: 16 amino acids. Per germline, CDR1 SGHTA and CDR2 FQGNSA. V lost 6 bases to trimming and J lost 3 bases; unmatched junction nucleotides: 12.

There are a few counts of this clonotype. CDR3: CASQPGDSFGTNEKLFF. The CDR3 bases are TGCGCCAGCCAGCCGGGGGACAGTTTTGGAACTAATGAAAAACTGTTTTTT. The chain recombines TRBV5-1 with TRBJ1-4, with 7 bases aligning to TRBD1. Per the germline V gene, CDR1 is SGHRS and CDR2 is YFSETQ. This CDR3 has 17 residues. After removal of 7 bases from V and 1 base from J, the junction contained 13 bases not matched to a gene. Based on the CDR3 plus reference TRBV5-1 and TRBJ1-4, the full variable domain is KAGVTQTPRYLIKTRGQQVTLSCSPISGHRSVSWYQQTPGQGLQFLFEYFSETQRNKGNFPGRFSGRQFSNSRSEMNVSTLELGDSALYLCASQPGDSFGTNEKLFFGSGTQLSVL.

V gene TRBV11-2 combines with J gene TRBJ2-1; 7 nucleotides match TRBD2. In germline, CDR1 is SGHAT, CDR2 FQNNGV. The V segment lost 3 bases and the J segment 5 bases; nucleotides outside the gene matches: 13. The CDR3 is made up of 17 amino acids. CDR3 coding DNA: TGTGCCAGCAGCTTGCCCCCTAGCGGTGGGGTGAACAATGAGCAGTTCTTC. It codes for CASSLPPSGGVNNEQFF. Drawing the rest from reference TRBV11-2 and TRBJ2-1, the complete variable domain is EAGVAQSPRYKIIEKRQSVAFWCNPISGHATLYWYQQILGQGPKLLIQFQNNGVVDDSQLPKDRFSAERLKGVDSTLKIQPAKLEDSAVYLCASSLPPSGGVNNEQFFGPGTRLTVL.

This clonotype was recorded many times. The CDR3 nucleotides are TGCAGCGTTCGGGACAGCTCCTACGAGCAGTACTTC. Translation gives CSVRDSSYEQYF. J is TRBJ2-7 and V is TRBV29-1, with 7 bases that match TRBD1. Germline lookup yields CDR1 SQVTM and CDR2 ANQGSEA. This CDR3 spans 12 amino acids. The V and J ends lost 5 bases and 0 bases, in that order; junction bases with no gene match: 1.

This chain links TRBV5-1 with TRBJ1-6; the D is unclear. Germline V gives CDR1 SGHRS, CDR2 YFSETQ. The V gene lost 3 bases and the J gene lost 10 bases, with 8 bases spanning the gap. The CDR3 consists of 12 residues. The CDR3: CASSSTESPLHF. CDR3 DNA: TGCGCCAGCAGCTCGACTGAGTCACCCCTCCACTTT.

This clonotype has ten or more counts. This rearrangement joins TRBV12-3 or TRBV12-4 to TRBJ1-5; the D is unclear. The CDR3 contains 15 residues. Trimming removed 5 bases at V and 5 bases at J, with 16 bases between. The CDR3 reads CASSQRALGDQPQHF. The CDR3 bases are TGTGCCAGCAGTCAGAGGGCCTTGGGAGATCAGCCCCAGCATTTT.

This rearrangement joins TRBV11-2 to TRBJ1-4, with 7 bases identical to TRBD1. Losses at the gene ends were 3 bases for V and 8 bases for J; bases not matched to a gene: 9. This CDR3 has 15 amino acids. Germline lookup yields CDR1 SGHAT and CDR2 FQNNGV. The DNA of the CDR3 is TGTGCCAGCAGCTTCAGCCCGACAGGGTGGGAAAAACTGTTTTTT. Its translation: CASSFSPTGWEKLFF.

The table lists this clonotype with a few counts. The CDR3 loop is CASSLGGGRGTEAFF. CDR3 DNA: TGCGCCAGCAGCTTGGGTGGGGGCAGGGGCACTGAAGCTTTCTTT. The chain carries TRBV5-1 and TRBJ1-1, with TRBD1 as a possible D gene (6 bases). Per germline, CDR1 SGHRS and CDR2 YFSETQ. The CDR3 is 15 residues long. V lost 0 bases to trimming and J lost 4 bases, with 13 bases between them.

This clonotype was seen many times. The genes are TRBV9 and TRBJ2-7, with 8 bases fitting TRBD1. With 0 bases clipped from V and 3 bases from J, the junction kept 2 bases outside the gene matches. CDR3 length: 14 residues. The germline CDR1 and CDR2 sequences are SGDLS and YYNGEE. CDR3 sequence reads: CASSVEGQGYEQYF. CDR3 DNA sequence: TGTGCCAGCAGCGTAGAAGGACAGGGCTACGAGCAGTACTTC.

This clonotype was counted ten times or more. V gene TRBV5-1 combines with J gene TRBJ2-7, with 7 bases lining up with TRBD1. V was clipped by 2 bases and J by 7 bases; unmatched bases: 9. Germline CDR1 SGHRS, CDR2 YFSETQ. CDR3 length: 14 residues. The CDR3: CASSLWDRENEQYF. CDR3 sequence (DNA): TGCGCCAGCAGCTTATGGGACAGAGAGAATGAGCAGTACTTC.

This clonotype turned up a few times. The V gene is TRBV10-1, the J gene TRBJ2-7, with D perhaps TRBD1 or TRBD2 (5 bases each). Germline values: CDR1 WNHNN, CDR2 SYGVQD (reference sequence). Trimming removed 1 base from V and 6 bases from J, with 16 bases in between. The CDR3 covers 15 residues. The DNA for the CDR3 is TGCGCCAGCAGTGAGTATGGGGGTCTTGGTGTCGAGCAGTACTTC. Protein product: CASSEYGGLGVEQYF.

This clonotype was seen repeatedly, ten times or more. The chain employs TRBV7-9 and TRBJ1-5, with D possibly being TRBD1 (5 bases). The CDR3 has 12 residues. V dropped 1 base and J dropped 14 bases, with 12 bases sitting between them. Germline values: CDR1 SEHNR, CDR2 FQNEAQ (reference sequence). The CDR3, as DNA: TGTGCCAGCAGCTTAGTAACAGGAATCGAGCATTTT. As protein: CASSLVTGIEHF.

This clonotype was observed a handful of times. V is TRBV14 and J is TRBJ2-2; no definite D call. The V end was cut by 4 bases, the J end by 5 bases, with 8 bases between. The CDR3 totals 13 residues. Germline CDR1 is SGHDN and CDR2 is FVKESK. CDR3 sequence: CASSPTWTGELFF. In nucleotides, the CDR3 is TGTGCCAGCAGCCCTACGTGGACCGGGGAGCTGTTTTTT.

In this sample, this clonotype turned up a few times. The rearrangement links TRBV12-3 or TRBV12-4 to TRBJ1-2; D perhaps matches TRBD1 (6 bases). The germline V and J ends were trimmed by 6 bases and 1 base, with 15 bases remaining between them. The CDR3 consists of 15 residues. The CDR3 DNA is TGTGCCAGCAGCCCCCCGGGACAATTTAACTATGGCTACACCTTC. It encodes CASSPPGQFNYGYTF.

CDR3: CASSKGLDTDTQYF. The CDR3 DNA sequence: TGTGCCAGTAGTAAAGGACTAGACACAGATACGCAGTATTTT. The chain couples TRBV19 to TRBJ2-3, with TRBD2 matching 7 bases. The CDR3 covers 14 residues. Germline assignment: CDR1 LNHDA and CDR2 SQIVND (reference sequence). J gave up 2 bases and V 4 bases, and 3 bases lay outside the gene matches.